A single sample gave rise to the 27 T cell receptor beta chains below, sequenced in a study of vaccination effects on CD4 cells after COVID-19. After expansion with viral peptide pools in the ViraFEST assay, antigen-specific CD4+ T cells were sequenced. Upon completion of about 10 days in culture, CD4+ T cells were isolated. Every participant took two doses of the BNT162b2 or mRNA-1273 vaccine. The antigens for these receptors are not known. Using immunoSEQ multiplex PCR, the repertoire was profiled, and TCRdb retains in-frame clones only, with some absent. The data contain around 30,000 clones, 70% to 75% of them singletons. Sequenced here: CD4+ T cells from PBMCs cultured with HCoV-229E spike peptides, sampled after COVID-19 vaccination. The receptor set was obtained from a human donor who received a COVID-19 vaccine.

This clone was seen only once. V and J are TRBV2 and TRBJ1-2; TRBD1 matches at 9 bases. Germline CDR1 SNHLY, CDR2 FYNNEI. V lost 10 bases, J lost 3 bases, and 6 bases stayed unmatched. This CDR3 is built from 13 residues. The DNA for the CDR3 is TGTGCCAACAACAGGGGGCAGGACTATGGCTACACCTTC. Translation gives CANNRGQDYGYTF. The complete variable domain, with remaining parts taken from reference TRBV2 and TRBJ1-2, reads EPEVTQTPSHQVTQMGQEVILRCVPISNHLYFYWYRQILGQKVEFLVSFYNNEISEKSEIFDDQFSVERPDGSNFTLKIRSTKLEDSAMYFCANNRGQDYGYTFGSGTRLTVV.

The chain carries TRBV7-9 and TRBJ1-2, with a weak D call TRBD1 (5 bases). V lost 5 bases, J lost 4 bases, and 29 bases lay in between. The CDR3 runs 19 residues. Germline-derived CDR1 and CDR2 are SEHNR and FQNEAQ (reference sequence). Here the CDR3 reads CASSLTKGAKIRGVYGYTF. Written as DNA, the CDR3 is TGTGCCAGCAGCCTGACAAAAGGGGCCAAAATACGCGGGGTCTATGGCTACACCTTC.

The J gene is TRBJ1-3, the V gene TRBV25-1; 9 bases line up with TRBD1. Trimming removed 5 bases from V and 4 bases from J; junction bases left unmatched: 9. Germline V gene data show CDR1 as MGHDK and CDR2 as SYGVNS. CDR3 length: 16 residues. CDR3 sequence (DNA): TGTGCCAGCAGTCTAGGACAGGGGTCGTGGGGAAACACCATATATTTT. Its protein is CASSLGQGSWGNTIYF. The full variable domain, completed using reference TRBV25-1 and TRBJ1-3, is EADIYQTPRYLVIGTGKKITLECSQTMGHDKMYWYQQDPGMELHLIHYSYGVNSTEKGDLSSESTVSRIRTEHFPLTLESARPSHTSQYLCASSLGQGSWGNTIYFGEGSWLTVV.

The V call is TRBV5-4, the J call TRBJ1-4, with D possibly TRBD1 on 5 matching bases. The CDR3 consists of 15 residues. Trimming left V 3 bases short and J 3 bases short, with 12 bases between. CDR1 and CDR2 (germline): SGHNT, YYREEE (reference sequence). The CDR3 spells CASSSQGLANEKLFF. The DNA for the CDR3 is TGTGCCAGCAGCTCTCAGGGTCTGGCTAATGAAAAACTGTTTTTT. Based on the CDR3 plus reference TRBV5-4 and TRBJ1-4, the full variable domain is ETGVTQSPTHLIKTRGQQVTLRCSSQSGHNTVSWYQQALGQGPQFIFQYYREEENGRGNFPPRFSGLQFPNYSSELNVNALELDDSALYLCASSSQGLANEKLFFGSGTQLSVL.

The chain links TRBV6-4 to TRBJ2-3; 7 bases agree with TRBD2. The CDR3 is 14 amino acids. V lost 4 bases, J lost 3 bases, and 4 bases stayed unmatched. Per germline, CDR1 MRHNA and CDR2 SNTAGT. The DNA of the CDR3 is TGTGCCAGCAGTGCGGGAGGAGAAACAGATACGCAGTATTTT. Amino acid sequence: CASSAGGETDTQYF.

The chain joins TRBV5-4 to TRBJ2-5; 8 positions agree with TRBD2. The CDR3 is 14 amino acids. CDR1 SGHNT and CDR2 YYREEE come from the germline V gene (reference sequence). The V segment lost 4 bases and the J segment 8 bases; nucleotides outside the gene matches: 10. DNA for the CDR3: TGTGCCAGCAGCCTATCGGAAGCGGGAGCTACCCAGTACTTC. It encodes CASSLSEAGATQYF. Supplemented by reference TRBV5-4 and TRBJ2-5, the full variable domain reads ETGVTQSPTHLIKTRGQQVTLRCSSQSGHNTVSWYQQALGQGPQFIFQYYREEENGRGNFPPRFSGLQFPNYSSELNVNALELDDSALYLCASSLSEAGATQYFGPGTRLLVL.

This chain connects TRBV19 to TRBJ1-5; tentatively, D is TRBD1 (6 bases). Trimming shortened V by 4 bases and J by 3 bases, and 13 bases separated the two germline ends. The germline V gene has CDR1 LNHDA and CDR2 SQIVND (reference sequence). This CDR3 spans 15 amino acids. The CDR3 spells CASSRQDLPNQPQHF. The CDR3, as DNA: TGTGCCAGTAGTAGACAGGACCTCCCCAATCAGCCCCAGCATTTT.

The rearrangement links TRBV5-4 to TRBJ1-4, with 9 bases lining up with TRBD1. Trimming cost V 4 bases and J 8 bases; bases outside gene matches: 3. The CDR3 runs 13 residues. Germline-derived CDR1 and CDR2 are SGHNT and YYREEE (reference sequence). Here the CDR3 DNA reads TGTGCCAGCAGCCCGGACAGGGGAGAAAAACTGTTTTTT. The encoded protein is CASSPDRGEKLFF.

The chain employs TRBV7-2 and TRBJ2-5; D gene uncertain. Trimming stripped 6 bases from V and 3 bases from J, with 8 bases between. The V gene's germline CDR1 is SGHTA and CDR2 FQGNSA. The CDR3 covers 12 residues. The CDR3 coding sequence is TGTGCCAGCAGTCGACACGAAGAGACCCAGTACTTC. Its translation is CASSRHEETQYF.

CDR3 sequence: CASSQGGVADTQYF. DNA for the CDR3: TGTGCCAGCAGCCAAGGTGGGGTGGCAGATACGCAGTATTTT. The rearrangement joins TRBV4-2 to TRBJ2-3; D is ambiguous. Trimming pared 1 base from V and 4 bases from J, leaving 9 bases between. The CDR3 contains 14 residues. Germline V lookup: CDR1 LGHNA, CDR2 YNFKEQ.

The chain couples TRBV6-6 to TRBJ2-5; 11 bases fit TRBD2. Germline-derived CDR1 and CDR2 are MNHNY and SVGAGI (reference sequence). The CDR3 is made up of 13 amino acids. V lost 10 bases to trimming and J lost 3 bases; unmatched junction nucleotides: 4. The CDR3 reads CAIRLAGKETQYF. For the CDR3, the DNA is TGTGCCATCAGACTAGCGGGGAAAGAGACCCAGTACTTC.

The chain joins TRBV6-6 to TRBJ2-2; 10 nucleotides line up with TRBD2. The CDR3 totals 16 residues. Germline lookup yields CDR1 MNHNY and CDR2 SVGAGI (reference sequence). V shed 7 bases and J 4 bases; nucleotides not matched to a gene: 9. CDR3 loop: CASIEAGGPGTGELFF. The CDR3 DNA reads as TGTGCCAGCATAGAAGCGGGAGGGCCAGGCACCGGGGAGCTGTTTTTT.

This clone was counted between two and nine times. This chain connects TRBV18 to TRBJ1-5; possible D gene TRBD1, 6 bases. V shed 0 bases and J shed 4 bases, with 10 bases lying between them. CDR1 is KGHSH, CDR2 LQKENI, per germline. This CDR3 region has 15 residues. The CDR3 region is CASSPPGGGNQPQHF. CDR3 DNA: TGTGCCAGCTCACCACCGGGGGGCGGGAATCAGCCCCAGCATTTT.

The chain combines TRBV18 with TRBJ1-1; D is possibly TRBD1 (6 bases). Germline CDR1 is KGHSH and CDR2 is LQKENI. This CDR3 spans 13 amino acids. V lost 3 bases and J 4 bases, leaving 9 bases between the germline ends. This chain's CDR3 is CASSPRGGTEAFF. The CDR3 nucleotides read TGTGCCAGCTCACCTAGAGGGGGCACTGAAGCTTTCTTT.

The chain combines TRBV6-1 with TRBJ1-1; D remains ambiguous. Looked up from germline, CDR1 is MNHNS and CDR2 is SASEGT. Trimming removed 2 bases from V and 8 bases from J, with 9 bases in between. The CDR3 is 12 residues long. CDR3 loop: CASSEWEREAFF. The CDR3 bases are TGTGCCAGCAGTGAATGGGAGCGCGAAGCTTTCTTT.

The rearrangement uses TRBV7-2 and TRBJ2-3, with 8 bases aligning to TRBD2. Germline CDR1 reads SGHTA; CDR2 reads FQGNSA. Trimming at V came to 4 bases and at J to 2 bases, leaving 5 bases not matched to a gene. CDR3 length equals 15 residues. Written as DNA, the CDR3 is TGTGCCAGCAGCTGGCGAGCGGGGGACACAGATACGCAGTATTTT. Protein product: CASSWRAGDTDTQYF. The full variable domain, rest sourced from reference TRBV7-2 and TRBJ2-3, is GAGVSQSPSNKVTEKGKDVELRCDPISGHTALYWYRQSLGQGLEFLIYFQGNSAPDKSGLPSDRFSAERTGGSVSTLTIQRTQQEDSAVYLCASSWRAGDTDTQYFGPGTRLTVL.

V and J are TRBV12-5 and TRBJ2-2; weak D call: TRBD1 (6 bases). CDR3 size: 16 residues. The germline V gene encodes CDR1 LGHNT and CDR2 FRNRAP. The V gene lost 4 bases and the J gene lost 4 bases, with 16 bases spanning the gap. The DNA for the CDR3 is TGTGCTAGTGGTTGGTCCGGCAACAGGGTCACCGGGGAGCTGTTTTTT. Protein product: CASGWSGNRVTGELFF. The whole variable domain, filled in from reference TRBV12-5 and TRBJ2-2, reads DARVTQTPRHKVTEMGQEVTMRCQPILGHNTVFWYRQTMMQGLELLAYFRNRAPLDDSGMPKDRFSAEMPDATLATLKIQPSEPRDSAVYFCASGWSGNRVTGELFFGEGSRLTVL.

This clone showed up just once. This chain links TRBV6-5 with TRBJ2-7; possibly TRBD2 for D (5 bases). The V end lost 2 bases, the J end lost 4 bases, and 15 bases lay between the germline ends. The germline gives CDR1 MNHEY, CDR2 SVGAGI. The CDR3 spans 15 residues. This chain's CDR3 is CASSYNMGRTYEQYF. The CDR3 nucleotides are TGTGCCAGCAGTTACAACATGGGAAGGACTTACGAGCAGTACTTC.

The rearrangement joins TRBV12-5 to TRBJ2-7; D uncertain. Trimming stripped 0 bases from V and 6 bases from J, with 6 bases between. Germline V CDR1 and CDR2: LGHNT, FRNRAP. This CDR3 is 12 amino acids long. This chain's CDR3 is CASGLVGSEQYF. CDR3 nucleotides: TGTGCTAGTGGTTTGGTTGGGTCCGAGCAGTACTTC.

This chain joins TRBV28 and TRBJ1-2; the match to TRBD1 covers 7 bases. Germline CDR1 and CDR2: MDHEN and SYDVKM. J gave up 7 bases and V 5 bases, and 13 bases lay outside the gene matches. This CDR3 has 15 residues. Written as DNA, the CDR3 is TGTGCCAGCAGTCCCTATTACCCACAGGGGTCTGGCTACACCTTC. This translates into CASSPYYPQGSGYTF.

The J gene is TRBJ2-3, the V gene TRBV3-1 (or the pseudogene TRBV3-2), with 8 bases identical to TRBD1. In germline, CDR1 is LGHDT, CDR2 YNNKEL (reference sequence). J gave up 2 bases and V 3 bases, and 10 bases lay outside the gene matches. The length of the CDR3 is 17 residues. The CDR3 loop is CASSHVSGTGNTDTQYF. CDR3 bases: TGTGCCAGCAGCCACGTGTCCGGGACAGGAAACACAGATACGCAGTATTTT.

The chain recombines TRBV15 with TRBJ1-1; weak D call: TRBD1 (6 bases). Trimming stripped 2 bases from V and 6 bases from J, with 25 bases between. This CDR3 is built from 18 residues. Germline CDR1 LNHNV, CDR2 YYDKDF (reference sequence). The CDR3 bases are TGTGCCACCAGCAGACCCCTTCTCTTGGACAGTGGCAGGGCTGAAGCTTTCTTT. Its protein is CATSRPLLLDSGRAEAFF.

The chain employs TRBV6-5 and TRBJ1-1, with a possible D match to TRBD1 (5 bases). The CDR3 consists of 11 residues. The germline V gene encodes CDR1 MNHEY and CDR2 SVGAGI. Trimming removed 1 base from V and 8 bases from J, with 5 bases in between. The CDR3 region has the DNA TGTGCCAGCAGTTACTGGGGGGAAGCTTTCTTT. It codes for CASSYWGEAFF.

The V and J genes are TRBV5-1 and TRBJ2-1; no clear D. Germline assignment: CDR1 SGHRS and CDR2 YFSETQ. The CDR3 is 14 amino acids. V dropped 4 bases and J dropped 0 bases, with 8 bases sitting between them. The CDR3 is CASSGGSSYNEQFF. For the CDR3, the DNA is TGCGCCAGCAGCGGCGGAAGCTCCTACAATGAGCAGTTCTTC.

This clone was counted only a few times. Here the CDR3 DNA reads TGTGCCAGCAGCGTAGCAGAGACTGAAGCTTTCTTT. Its protein product is CASSVAETEAFF. This chain connects TRBV9 to TRBJ1-1; D unclear. V was shortened by 0 bases and J by 5 bases, with 5 bases between the two germline ends. The CDR3 has 12 residues. Per germline, CDR1 SGDLS and CDR2 YYNGEE.

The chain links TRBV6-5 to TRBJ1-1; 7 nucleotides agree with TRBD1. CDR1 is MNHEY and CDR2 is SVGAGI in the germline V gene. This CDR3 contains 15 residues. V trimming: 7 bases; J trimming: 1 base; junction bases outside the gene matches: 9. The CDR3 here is CASISYRGSNTEAFF. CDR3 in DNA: TGTGCCAGCATTTCCTACAGGGGCTCGAACACTGAAGCTTTCTTT.

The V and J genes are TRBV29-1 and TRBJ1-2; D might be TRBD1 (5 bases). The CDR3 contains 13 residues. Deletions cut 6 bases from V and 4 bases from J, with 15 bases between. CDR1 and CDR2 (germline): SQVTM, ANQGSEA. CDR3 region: CSVRDRDLYGYTF. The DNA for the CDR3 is TGCAGCGTACGGGACCGCGACCTCTATGGCTACACCTTC.